This T cell receptor beta chain stems from a study of cytomegalovirus exposure and HLA in healthy donors. Study results and limitations: Later genetic work tied a missense DCLRE1C variant to beta-chain V and J trimming. In an earlier analysis, about 87% or about 30%: the productive usage of most TCR beta V segments.

The study ran its PCR with 60 Vbeta and 13 Jbeta primers. Method: immunoSEQ multiplex PCR; TCRdb's copy keeps in-frame clones and lacks some. The table has hundreds of thousands of clones, about 75% seen once. The table lists this clone with a few counts. The target antigen is unknown. The germline CDR1 and CDR2 sequences are SGHNT and YYREEE (reference sequence). CDR3 length: 17 residues. V was pared by 1 base and J by 4 bases, with 20 bases between. The chain has TRBV5-4 and TRBJ2-5, with D possibly TRBD2 on 6 matching bases. The specimen sequenced was PBMCs. This TCR was sampled from a man between 18 and 35 years old in good health and CMV-seronegative. In DNA, the CDR3 is TGTGCCAGCAGCTTGTTCGGGAGAAGGCGGGATGGAGAGACCCAGTACTTC. This encodes CASSLFGRRRDGETQYF.